This T cell receptor beta chain came from a study of blood T cell repertoires in COVID-19. Study-wide context: COVID-19 samples, acute and convalescent, were from the United States, Italy and Spain. PBMCs, B-cell-depleted T cells, or T cells provided the cDNA or gDNA that made up the material.

The CDR3 length is 14 residues. Germline CDR1 reads MNHEY; CDR2 reads SVGAGI. V shed 4 bases and J shed 2 bases, with 12 bases lying between them. Original data processing: Reference gene primers were amplified, and this amplification served to estimate nucleated cell counts. Profiled with immunoSEQ multiplex PCR; TCRdb holds only in-frame clones, not every one. V and J calls and clone size are as listed in that table; D and trimming were resolved from the DNA. The data contain about 34,000 clones, about 80% of them singletons. This clone was seen a handful of times. Sample: peripheral blood. The TCR was taken from a man older than 75 with acute or convalescent COVID-19. The chain has TRBV6-5 and TRBJ2-7; TRBD1 is a possible D gene (5 bases). CDR3 residues: CASSSTGYAYEQYF. The CDR3 region has the DNA TGTGCCAGCAGTTCTACAGGTTACGCCTACGAGCAGTACTTC.